The present T cell receptor (beta chain) was sequenced within a study of neurological immune-mediated disorders. This clonotype was seen many times. Its target is not known. Whole-study findings and limits: Patients with HTLV-1-associated myelopathy showed the most TCR clonal expansion. Those with multiple sclerosis showed the least, falling below healthy controls.

The CDR3 totals 14 residues. The germline V and J ends were trimmed by 6 bases and 13 bases, with 19 bases remaining between them. MiXCR, run by TCRdb on the 5' RACE reads, gives a single entry per CDR3 protein. The sample comprises 25,000 to 35,000 distinct CDR3 sequences, around 4% of which are singletons, and roughly 25% rests with the top ten. For the sorted libraries, about a million CD4+ or CD8+ T cells were used. Source material: CD4+ T cells from blood. The chain couples TRBV12-3 or TRBV12-4 to TRBJ1-6; a possible D gene is TRBD1 (5 bases). The TCR was taken from a woman aged 40 to 50 in good health. The CDR3, as DNA: TGTGCCAGCAGACGGGGACCGGGGGTTTGGCCCCTCCACTTT. Residues: CASRRGPGVWPLHF.